These 27 T cell receptor beta chains came from one sample sequenced in a study of T cells after yellow fever vaccination. TCRdb re-derived calls from the 5' RACE reads in MiXCR, one entry per CDR3 protein. The data hold about 550,000 distinct CDR3 sequences, with roughly a fifth observed a single time. The material was PBMCs, obtained 15 days after the yellow fever booster vaccination. The receptors shown here come from a young man who received the YFV17D yellow fever vaccine.

This clonotype was picked up a small number of times. V usage is TRBV6-5 and J usage is TRBJ1-1, with D possibly being TRBD1 (5 bases). Germline CDR1 reads MNHEY; CDR2 reads SVGAGI. The CDR3 spans 12 residues. Trimming pared 4 bases from V and 7 bases from J, leaving 10 bases between. This CDR3 is CASSSPGLEAFF. CDR3 coding DNA: TGTGCCAGCAGTTCCCCGGGGCTTGAAGCTTTCTTT.

The chain recombines TRBV2 with TRBJ2-3; maybe TRBD1 (5 bases). This CDR3 spans 14 amino acids. Trimming removed 2 bases at V and 2 bases at J, with 8 bases between. CDR1 is SNHLY and CDR2 is FYNNEI in the germline V gene. CDR3 nucleotides: TGTGCCAGCAGTGAAAAGGGGTACACAGATACGCAGTATTTT. Its protein product is CASSEKGYTDTQYF.

In this sample, this clonotype turned up a few times. The V and J genes are TRBV6-5 and TRBJ2-3; D possibly corresponds to TRBD2 (5 bases). Germline V gene sequence: CDR1 MNHEY, CDR2 SVGAGI. This CDR3 has 14 amino acids. Trimming cost V 2 bases and J 4 bases, with 10 bases left between them. CDR3 in DNA: TGTGCCAGCAGTTACAAACTAGTTCCAGATACGCAGTATTTT. This translates into CASSYKLVPDTQYF.

This clonotype turned up a few times. The rearrangement joins TRBV21-1 to TRBJ2-7; no DNA check was done on the table's D call, TRBD1. TRBV21-1 is designated a pseudogene. The CDR3 runs 10 residues. The CDR3 is CAINPGRRKF. CDR3 DNA sequence: TGTGCCATCAACCCGGGGCGGCGGAAATTC.

This clonotype has just a few counts. V usage is TRBV5-4 and J usage is TRBJ2-5; D possibly corresponds to TRBD2 (5 bases). Germline CDR1 reads SGHNT; CDR2 reads YYREEE (reference sequence). The CDR3 loop spans 13 amino acids. Trimming shortened V by 3 bases and J by 5 bases, and 11 bases separated the two germline ends. The CDR3 sequence is CASSSEGRETQYF. As DNA, the CDR3 is TGTGCCAGCAGCTCTGAGGGAAGGGAGACCCAGTACTTC.

The CDR3 protein is CASSQTGLAGQETQYF. The DNA of the CDR3 is TGCGCCAGCAGCCAGACAGGACTAGCGGGACAAGAGACCCAGTACTTC. The genes are TRBV5-1 and TRBJ2-5; TRBD2 agrees at 12 bases. Germline lookup yields CDR1 SGHRS and CDR2 YFSETQ. This CDR3 is 16 amino acids long. After removal of 4 bases from V and 2 bases from J, the junction contained 6 bases not matched to a gene. Drawing the rest from reference TRBV5-1 and TRBJ2-5, the complete variable domain is KAGVTQTPRYLIKTRGQQVTLSCSPISGHRSVSWYQQTPGQGLQFLFEYFSETQRNKGNFPGRFSGRQFSNSRSEMNVSTLELGDSALYLCASSQTGLAGQETQYFGPGTRLLVL.

A few counts support this clonotype. V usage is TRBV12-3 or TRBV12-4 and J usage is TRBJ2-1; TRBD2 aligns across 7 bases. Trimming cost V 7 bases and J 9 bases; bases outside gene matches: 18. There are 16 residues in the CDR3. CDR3 nucleotide sequence: TGTGCCAGCACCCCTCTCGGGGGGAGGGGCAATGGTGAGCAGTTCTTC. Encoded protein: CASTPLGGRGNGEQFF.

The chain links TRBV14 to TRBJ2-3; 8 bases are shared with TRBD1. The germline gives CDR1 SGHDN, CDR2 FVKESK. The CDR3 sequence is 16 residues long. V shed 3 bases, J shed 2 bases, and the junction held 7 bases outside the gene matches. The CDR3 DNA follows: TGTGCCAGCAGCCATTCCGGGACAGGAAACACAGATACGCAGTATTTT. Its translation: CASSHSGTGNTDTQYF.

In its sample, this clonotype was seen a few times. The V call is TRBV6-5, the J call TRBJ2-5; 7 bases align to TRBD1. Germline values: CDR1 MNHEY, CDR2 SVGAGI. J lost 1 base, V lost 4 bases, and 6 bases had no gene match. The CDR3 runs to 15 residues. This CDR3 reads CASSFNRGRQETQYF. As DNA, the CDR3 is TGTGCCAGCAGTTTCAACAGGGGCCGCCAAGAGACCCAGTACTTC.

This clonotype turned up a few times. The chain recombines TRBV7-2 with TRBJ2-7; the D gene could be TRBD1 or TRBD2 (5 bases each). This CDR3 comprises 13 residues. V shed 3 bases and J shed 3 bases, with 9 bases lying between them. Germline CDR1 is SGHTA and CDR2 is FQGNSA. CDR3 residues: CASSFGTRYEQYF. CDR3 bases: TGTGCCAGCAGCTTCGGGACCCGCTACGAGCAGTACTTC. Supplemented by reference TRBV7-2 and TRBJ2-7, the full variable domain reads GAGVSQSPSNKVTEKGKDVELRCDPISGHTALYWYRQSLGQGLEFLIYFQGNSAPDKSGLPSDRFSAERTGGSVSTLTIQRTQQEDSAVYLCASSFGTRYEQYFGPGTRLTVT.

This clonotype has a handful of counts. The chain is built from TRBV18 and TRBJ1-2; D is possibly TRBD1 (5 bases). V was trimmed by 2 bases and J by 6 bases, leaving 7 bases between them. CDR1 and CDR2 from the germline V gene are KGHSH and LQKENI. The CDR3 totals 12 residues. For the CDR3, the DNA is TGTGCCAGCTCACCAGACAGAGATGGCTACACCTTC. Protein sequence: CASSPDRDGYTF.

The rearrangement links TRBV7-6 to TRBJ2-1; 7 bases map to TRBD2. Looked up from germline, CDR1 is SGHVS and CDR2 is FNYEAQ. The length of the CDR3 is 15 residues. J was trimmed by 3 bases and V by 6 bases; bases with no gene match: 8. CDR3 sequence: CASSPQGGIYNEQFF. CDR3 DNA: TGTGCCAGCAGTCCTCAGGGAGGGATCTACAATGAGCAGTTCTTC.

This clonotype has a handful of counts. The V gene is TRBV20-1, the J gene TRBJ1-5; D uncertain. Between the trimmed V and J ends, which lost 5 bases and 4 bases, there was a span of 9 bases. Germline lookup yields CDR1 DFQATT and CDR2 SNEGSKA (reference sequence). The CDR3 length is 12 residues. As DNA, the CDR3 is TGCAGTGCTGATGCAAGTAATCAGCCCCAGCATTTT. Protein sequence: CSADASNQPQHF.

The J gene is TRBJ2-5, the V gene TRBV12-3 or TRBV12-4; a possible D gene is TRBD2 (5 bases). The CDR3 has 13 amino acids. The V end lost 5 bases, the J end lost 2 bases, and 9 bases lay between the germline ends. The CDR3 nucleotides read TGTGCCAGCAGTGGCTGGGAGCAAGAGACCCAGTACTTC. Translation: CASSGWEQETQYF.

There are a few counts of this clonotype. The CDR3 DNA reads as TGTGCCAGCAGCCCAGGAGCGGGCTCAGATACGCAGTATTTT. This translates into CASSPGAGSDTQYF. This chain uses TRBV7-3 with TRBJ2-3, with D maybe TRBD2 (6 bases). CDR1 and CDR2 from the germline V gene are SGHTA and FQGTGA. Trimming cost V 5 bases and J 4 bases, with 13 bases left between them. The CDR3 consists of 14 residues.

This clonotype has a handful of counts. The chain links TRBV6-1 to TRBJ2-2; 7 nucleotides align to TRBD2. Germline loops: CDR1 MNHNS, CDR2 SASEGT. The CDR3 extends over 15 amino acids. V was pared by 8 bases and J by 2 bases, with 8 bases of the junction left unmatched. The DNA for the CDR3 is TGTGCCAGCCGGGCCGGGACTACAAACACCGGGGAGCTGTTTTTT. Protein product: CASRAGTTNTGELFF.

This clonotype was seen only a few times. The V gene is TRBV7-9, the J gene TRBJ2-2, with D hard to call. The CDR3 length is 15 residues. Germline lookup yields CDR1 SEHNR and CDR2 FQNEAQ (reference sequence). V was pared by 2 bases and J by 7 bases, with 14 bases between. CDR3 sequence (DNA): TGTGCCAGCAGCTTACTGGCGGCTGACCACGGGGAGCTGTTTTTT. This translates into CASSLLAADHGELFF.

V is TRBV29-1 and J is TRBJ2-1, with 7 bases lining up with TRBD2. V was clipped by 2 bases and J by 0 bases; unmatched bases: 4. The CDR3 covers 15 residues. The germline gives CDR1 SQVTM, CDR2 ANQGSEA. CDR3 protein: CSVERAGSSYNEQFF. Written as DNA, the CDR3 is TGCAGCGTTGAACGAGCGGGAAGCTCCTACAATGAGCAGTTCTTC.

The sample holds one count of this clonotype. The chain joins TRBV11-2 to TRBJ2-1; 7 nucleotides match TRBD2. V lost 3 bases and J lost 3; bases outside the gene matches: 5. The CDR3 runs 15 residues. Germline CDR1 and CDR2: SGHAT and FQNNGV. DNA for the CDR3: TGTGCCAGCAGCTTGAGTTGGGACTACTACAATGAGCAGTTCTTC. Its translation: CASSLSWDYYNEQFF.

This clonotype has only a few counts. This chain uses TRBV12-3 or TRBV12-4 with TRBJ2-1, with unresolved D. V was cut by 6 bases and J by 9 bases, with 9 bases left in between. The CDR3 extends over 11 amino acids. The CDR3 spells CASRRTGEQFF. The CDR3 nucleotides are TGTGCCAGCAGACGTACCGGTGAGCAGTTCTTC.

This clonotype was picked up a small number of times. The V gene is TRBV6-5, the J gene TRBJ2-3, with unresolved D. Germline assignment: CDR1 MNHEY and CDR2 SVGAGI. Between the trimmed V and J ends, which lost 2 bases and 5 bases, there was a span of 17 bases. The CDR3 spans 16 residues. CDR3: CASSYGQPQTGDTQYF. CDR3 DNA sequence: TGTGCCAGCAGTTACGGGCAACCCCAAACGGGAGATACGCAGTATTTT.

The genes are TRBV14 and TRBJ2-7; 10 bases fit TRBD2. Germline V gene data show CDR1 as SGHDN and CDR2 as FVKESK. This CDR3 spans 15 amino acids. V gave up 4 bases and J gave up 7 bases; unmatched junction bases: 10. The CDR3, as DNA: TGTGCCAGCAGCCGACCCAGCGGGAGGGCGGGGGAGCAGTACTTC. Translation: CASSRPSGRAGEQYF.

This clonotype occurred a few times. This chain joins TRBV12-3 or TRBV12-4 and TRBJ2-4, with a weak D call TRBD1 (6 bases). With 1 base removed from V and 1 base from J, the gap between germline ends came to 11 bases. The CDR3 extends over 16 amino acids. The DNA of the CDR3 is TGTGCCAGCAGTTTAGAACAGGGCCTGGCCAAAAACATTCAGTACTTC. This sequence encodes CASSLEQGLAKNIQYF.

The chain joins TRBV6-5 to TRBJ2-3; D is uncertain. Trimming cost V 9 bases and J 9 bases, with 13 bases left between them. CDR1 MNHEY and CDR2 SVGAGI come from the germline V gene. The CDR3 has 11 amino acids. The DNA of the CDR3 is TGTGCCAGTAGGCGAATGGGCACGCAGTATTTT. It specifies CASRRMGTQYF.

In its sample, this clonotype was seen a few times. The chain uses TRBV12-3 or TRBV12-4 and TRBJ2-2, with 10 bases that match TRBD2. The J segment lost 6 bases and the V segment lost 2 bases, leaving 3 bases of the junction unmatched. The CDR3 sequence is 15 residues long. CDR3 DNA sequence: TGTGCCAGCAGTTTAAGCGGGAGGGCCGCCGGGGAGCTGTTTTTT. Protein sequence: CASSLSGRAAGELFF.

The chain recombines TRBV5-4 with TRBJ1-4; D is undetermined. Germline lookup yields CDR1 SGHNT and CDR2 YYREEE (reference sequence). The CDR3 is made up of 14 amino acids. V lost 3 bases and J 4 bases, leaving 10 bases between the germline ends. The CDR3 bases are TGTGCCAGCAGCTCATATCAGAATAATGAAAAACTGTTTTTT. Its translation: CASSSYQNNEKLFF.

J is TRBJ2-1 and V is TRBV20-1; TRBD2 is a possible D gene (5 bases). The germline V gene encodes CDR1 DFQATT and CDR2 SNEGSKA (reference sequence). This CDR3 comprises 16 residues. The V end lost 1 base, the J end lost 3 bases, and 16 bases lay between the germline ends. CDR3 protein: CSARGRISADYNEQFF. The CDR3 nucleotides read TGCAGTGCTAGAGGAAGGATTAGCGCCGACTACAATGAGCAGTTCTTC.